This T cell receptor beta chain was recovered during a study of shared clonotypes between healthy human individuals. At the deep level, the assay was run. Sequencing used immunoSEQ multiplex PCR; TCRdb keeps in-frame clones, though not all of them. The sample yields 2 million to 2.5 million clones, 95% seen once. On this clone itself: Other DNA sequences from this sample encode an identical CDR3 as well.

J was trimmed by 3 bases and V by 0 bases; bases with no gene match: 1. Per germline, CDR1 GTSNPN and CDR2 SVGIG (reference sequence). This CDR3 comprises 15 residues. This receptor was identified in a man between 18 and 35 years old in good health. What was sequenced was naive CD4+ T cells sorted from blood. Subset defined: CD45RA+ positively selected. The J gene is TRBJ2-3, the V gene TRBV30; 12 bases agree with TRBD2. For the CDR3, the DNA is TGTGCCTGGAGTGTAACTAGCGGGAGGACAGATACGCAGTATTTT. It encodes CAWSVTSGRTDTQYF. Based on the CDR3 plus reference TRBV30 and TRBJ2-3, the full variable domain is SQTIHQWPATLVQPVGSPLSLECTVEGTSNPNLYWYRQAAGRGLQLLFYSVGIGQISSEVPQNLSASRPQDRQFILSSKKLLLSDSGFYLCAWSVTSGRTDTQYFGPGTRLTVL.